Shown below are 25 T cell receptor beta chains from a single sample sequenced in a study of cytotoxic CD8 clonotypes in ibrutinib-treated CLL (dated by TCRdb to about 2021). Libraries were constructed by the immunoSEQ multiplex PCR assay. In its TCRdb copy, this immuneACCESS table keeps in-frame sequences only and misses some clones. Where compared with another copy, unresolved V genes explain less than half of these, and the others have no known cause. The sample table shows more than 110,000 clones, and around 84% are seen once. The ten biggest clones cover around 7.6% of the sample. The sample was PBMCs, taken after 36 months of ibrutinib treatment. The receptors come from a human donor with chronic lymphocytic leukemia.

The gene calls are TRBV7-6 and TRBJ2-5, with D hard to call. There are 16 residues in the CDR3. Trimming removed 5 bases from V and 4 bases from J, with 20 bases in between. Germline CDR1 and CDR2: SGHVS and FNYEAQ. CDR3 region: CASSSPVGFGLETQYF. DNA for the CDR3: TGTGCCAGCAGCAGCCCCGTAGGTTTTGGGTTAGAGACCCAGTACTTC.

The chain recombines TRBV18 with TRBJ1-1; 7 positions agree with TRBD1. The CDR3 runs to 15 residues. CDR1 and CDR2 from the germline V gene are KGHSH and LQKENI. J was trimmed by 2 bases and V by 3 bases; bases with no gene match: 6. This CDR3 is CASSPDRARNTEAFF. The DNA of the CDR3 is TGTGCCAGCTCACCCGACAGGGCTCGAAACACTGAAGCTTTCTTT.

V usage is TRBV30 and J usage is TRBJ2-1, with 8 bases lining up with TRBD2. CDR1 and CDR2 (germline): GTSNPN, SVGIG (reference sequence). The CDR3 covers 13 residues. Trimming removed 7 bases from V and 3 bases from J; junction bases left unmatched: 5. The CDR3 coding sequence is TGTGCCTTACCGGGACTAGACTACAATGAGCAGTTCTTC. This codes for CALPGLDYNEQFF.

J is TRBJ2-4 and V is TRBV7-6; the match to TRBD2 covers 9 bases. With V trimmed by 1 base and J by 2 bases, 12 bases remained unmatched. CDR1 SGHVS and CDR2 FNYEAQ come from the germline V gene. The CDR3 is made up of 19 amino acids. CDR3 residues: CASSLGSGAGGPSKNIQYF. The CDR3 DNA reads TGTGCCAGCAGCTTAGGCTCAGGGGCGGGAGGGCCTTCCAAAAACATTCAGTACTTC.

The chain couples TRBV7-2 to TRBJ1-2; 9 bases fit TRBD1. This CDR3 spans 13 amino acids. V lost 5 bases, J lost 6 bases, and 4 bases stayed unmatched. Germline V gene lookup returns CDR1 SGHTA and CDR2 FQGNSA. DNA for the CDR3: TGTGCCAGCAGCCCCCGACAGGGGGATGGCTACACCTTC. Translating it yields CASSPRQGDGYTF.

This chain links TRBV19 with TRBJ2-5; no clear D. This CDR3 has 13 amino acids. CDR1 LNHDA and CDR2 SQIVND come from the germline V gene (reference sequence). The V end lost 5 bases, the J end lost 0 bases, and 7 bases lay between the germline ends. The CDR3 region is CASSVSDQETQYF. The CDR3, as DNA: TGTGCCAGTAGTGTTTCAGACCAAGAGACCCAGTACTTC.

The chain combines TRBV10-1 with TRBJ2-1, with 13 bases fitting TRBD2. From germline, CDR1 is WNHNN and CDR2 SYGVQD (reference sequence). CDR3 size: 14 residues. J was trimmed by 2 bases and V by 8 bases; bases with no gene match: 0. CDR3 sequence (DNA): TGCGCCAGCGGGACTAGCGGGGCCTACAATGAGCAGTTCTTC. Amino acid sequence: CASGTSGAYNEQFF.

The chain carries TRBV28 and TRBJ2-7; 9 nucleotides match TRBD2. This CDR3 region has 13 residues. V lost 3 bases, J lost 6 bases, and 3 bases stayed unmatched. The germline V gene has CDR1 MDHEN and CDR2 SYDVKM. This CDR3 is CASSLGGRGEQYF. CDR3 coding DNA: TGTGCCAGCAGTTTGGGCGGGAGGGGCGAGCAGTACTTC. The full variable domain, in which reference TRBV28 and TRBJ2-7 provide the parts outside the CDR3, is DVKVTQSSRYLVKRTGEKVFLECVQDMDHENMFWYRQDPGLGLRLIYFSYDVKMKEKGDIPEGYSVSREKKERFSLILESASTNQTSMYLCASSLGGRGEQYFGPGTRLTVT.

J is TRBJ2-1 and V is TRBV15; the D gene could be TRBD1 or TRBD2 (5 bases each). Germline lookup yields CDR1 LNHNV and CDR2 YYDKDF (reference sequence). The length of the CDR3 is 14 residues. V lost 4 bases to trimming and J lost 7 bases, with 14 bases between them. The CDR3 DNA reads as TGTGCCACCAGCACGGGACCGAAATTGAATGAGCAGTTCTTC. Translation: CATSTGPKLNEQFF.

V usage is TRBV10-2 and J usage is TRBJ2-7, with 10 positions matching TRBD2. Trimming at V came to 2 bases and at J to 6 bases, leaving 7 bases not matched to a gene. The CDR3 totals 15 residues. Per germline, CDR1 WSHSY and CDR2 SAAADI. CDR3 protein: CASSEISGRVLEQYF. Here the CDR3 DNA reads TGCGCCAGCAGTGAGATCAGCGGGAGGGTCCTCGAGCAGTACTTC.

The V call is TRBV5-1, the J call TRBJ2-2, with D tentatively TRBD2 (6 bases). V was pared by 2 bases and J by 1 base, with 9 bases between. The V gene's germline CDR1 is SGHRS and CDR2 YFSETQ. The CDR3 has 15 amino acids. In DNA, the CDR3 is TGCGCCAGCAGCTTATTAGCGGTGAACACCGGGGAGCTGTTTTTT. Protein sequence: CASSLLAVNTGELFF.

The rearrangement links TRBV4-1 to TRBJ2-7; a possible D gene is TRBD2 (6 bases). The V and J ends lost 1 base and 3 bases respectively, with 13 bases between them. The germline CDR1 and CDR2 sequences are MGHRA and YSYEKL. This CDR3 region has 15 residues. The CDR3 nucleotides are TGCGCCAGCAGCCAAGTTGGAGGGAGCAACTACGAGCAGTACTTC. Residues: CASSQVGGSNYEQYF.

The chain uses TRBV27 and TRBJ2-4; a possible D gene is TRBD1 (5 bases). The CDR3 has 15 residues. V was cut by 1 base and J by 2 bases, with 9 bases left in between. Per the germline V gene, CDR1 is MNHEY and CDR2 is SMNVEV (reference sequence). DNA of the CDR3: TGTGCCAGCAGTTTATTAAGGGGATCCAAAAACATTCAGTACTTC. It specifies CASSLLRGSKNIQYF.

CDR3 sequence (DNA): TGTGCCAGCAGTTTAGGCCCGGGAAGCCTTTCGGAGACCCAGTACTTC. It codes for CASSLGPGSLSETQYF. The chain has TRBV28 and TRBJ2-5, with D tentatively TRBD2 (5 bases). Germline CDR1 reads MDHEN; CDR2 reads SYDVKM. The CDR3 has 16 residues. Between the trimmed V and J ends, which lost 2 bases and 5 bases, there was a span of 18 bases.

V and J are TRBV9 and TRBJ2-7; tentatively, D is TRBD1 (7 bases). Trimming cost V 4 bases and J 6 bases, with 20 bases left between them. This CDR3 region has 15 residues. Germline V gene data show CDR1 as SGDLS and CDR2 as YYNGEE. The DNA for the CDR3 is TGTGCCAGCAGCCCTCGGACAGGAGGAGGGATCGAGCAGTACTTC. Its translation: CASSPRTGGGIEQYF.

V usage is TRBV9 and J usage is TRBJ2-2; 11 bases align to TRBD2. Unmatched junction bases numbered 9, after V lost 0 bases and J lost 5 bases. The CDR3 is 18 amino acids. The V gene's germline CDR1 is SGDLS and CDR2 YYNGEE. CDR3 nucleotides: TGTGCCAGCAGCGTAGCAGATAGCGGGAGGGCGCAAACCGGGGAGCTGTTTTTT. This gives the protein CASSVADSGRAQTGELFF.

The chain combines TRBV6-6 with TRBJ1-2; no definite D call. The CDR3 sequence is 12 residues long. The germline V and J ends were trimmed by 0 bases and 9 bases, with 8 bases remaining between them. CDR1 and CDR2 from the germline V gene are MNHNY and SVGAGI (reference sequence). The CDR3 is CASSYSSGRYTF. As DNA, the CDR3 is TGTGCCAGCAGTTACTCCTCAGGACGCTACACCTTC.

The rearrangement uses TRBV7-8 and TRBJ2-1, with D tentatively TRBD2 (6 bases). Trimming removed 1 base at V and 4 bases at J, with 11 bases between. CDR3 length: 15 amino acids. Germline V gene lookup returns CDR1 SGHVS and CDR2 FQNEAQ. The CDR3 here is CASSLDSRGYNEQFF. CDR3 coding DNA: TGTGCCAGCAGCTTAGACTCTCGGGGGTACAATGAGCAGTTCTTC.

This clone was recorded only once. The V gene is TRBV6-1, the J gene TRBJ2-2; D may be TRBD1 or TRBD2 (6 bases each). Germline assignment: CDR1 MNHNS and CDR2 SASEGT. The CDR3 runs 14 residues. The ends were cut back, 10 bases at V and 2 bases at J, with 14 bases in the middle. CDR3 amino acids: CAISWGANTGELFF. For the CDR3, the DNA is TGTGCCATCTCCTGGGGGGCTAACACCGGGGAGCTGTTTTTT.

This clone appeared a few times. The V and J genes are TRBV15 and TRBJ1-2; D gene ambiguous. Deletions cut 0 bases from V and 4 bases from J, with 9 bases between. CDR3 length: 14 residues. From germline, CDR1 is LNHNV and CDR2 YYDKDF (reference sequence). The CDR3 sequence: CATSRDPGLYGYTF. As DNA, the CDR3 is TGTGCCACCAGCAGAGATCCAGGACTCTATGGCTACACCTTC.

The chain joins TRBV30 to TRBJ1-1; D is uncertain. V gave up 2 bases and J gave up 4 bases, with 11 bases separating them. The germline V gene encodes CDR1 GTSNPN and CDR2 SVGIG (reference sequence). The CDR3 covers 13 residues. CDR3 residues: CAWSKGERTEAFF. In DNA form, the CDR3 reads TGTGCCTGGAGTAAGGGTGAACGCACTGAAGCTTTCTTT.

The chain uses TRBV30 and TRBJ2-4; D unresolved. Between the trimmed V and J ends, which lost 3 bases and 3 bases, there was a span of 15 bases. CDR1 is GTSNPN, CDR2 SVGIG, per germline (reference sequence). This CDR3 is 15 amino acids long. CDR3 sequence: CAWSISEMDKNIQYF. DNA for the CDR3: TGTGCCTGGAGCATAAGCGAGATGGACAAAAACATTCAGTACTTC.

This chain links TRBV7-2 with TRBJ2-5; 11 bases line up with TRBD2. The CDR3 totals 16 residues. The V gene's germline CDR1 is SGHTA and CDR2 FQGNSA. The junction had 9 bases not matched to a gene; V was cut back by 5 bases and J by 4 bases. The CDR3 DNA sequence: TGTGCCAGCAGCGCCCGTGGTAGCGGGAGGGGAGAGACCCAGTACTTC. Its protein is CASSARGSGRGETQYF.

The V gene is TRBV2, the J gene TRBJ2-7, with D maybe TRBD1 (6 bases). The ends were cut back, 6 bases at V and 4 bases at J, with 7 bases in the middle. The CDR3 sequence is 11 residues long. Germline lookup yields CDR1 SNHLY and CDR2 FYNNEI. The CDR3 DNA is TGTGCCAGCAGCCAGGGGTACGAGCAGTACTTC. It translates to CASSQGYEQYF.

The chain is built from TRBV5-6 and TRBJ2-7; possible D gene TRBD1, 6 bases. This CDR3 is 12 amino acids long. Germline lookup yields CDR1 SGHDT and CDR2 YYEEEE. Trimming left V 6 bases short and J 2 bases short, with 9 bases between. CDR3 residues: CASNRDTYEQYF. The CDR3 DNA follows: TGTGCCAGCAACCGGGACACCTACGAGCAGTACTTC.